This note documents a single T cell receptor (beta chain) sequence. TCRdb reanalysed the 5' RACE reads using MiXCR and keeps one entry per CDR3 protein. This sample has 35,000 to 50,000 distinct CDR3 sequences, with less than 25% found just once. Treg sorting used a CD4+CD25+CD127-/low gate. There are 11 residues in the CDR3. The V gene lost 6 bases and the J gene lost 1 base, with 6 bases spanning the gap. Germline assignment: CDR1 SQVTM and CDR2 ANQGSEA. This chain joins TRBV29-1 and TRBJ1-1; D gene ambiguous. Sequenced input: Tregs sorted from blood. This TCR came from a female donor with breast cancer. Here the CDR3 reads CSVTENTEAFF. The CDR3 nucleotides read TGCAGCGTAACTGAGAACACTGAAGCTTTCTTT.